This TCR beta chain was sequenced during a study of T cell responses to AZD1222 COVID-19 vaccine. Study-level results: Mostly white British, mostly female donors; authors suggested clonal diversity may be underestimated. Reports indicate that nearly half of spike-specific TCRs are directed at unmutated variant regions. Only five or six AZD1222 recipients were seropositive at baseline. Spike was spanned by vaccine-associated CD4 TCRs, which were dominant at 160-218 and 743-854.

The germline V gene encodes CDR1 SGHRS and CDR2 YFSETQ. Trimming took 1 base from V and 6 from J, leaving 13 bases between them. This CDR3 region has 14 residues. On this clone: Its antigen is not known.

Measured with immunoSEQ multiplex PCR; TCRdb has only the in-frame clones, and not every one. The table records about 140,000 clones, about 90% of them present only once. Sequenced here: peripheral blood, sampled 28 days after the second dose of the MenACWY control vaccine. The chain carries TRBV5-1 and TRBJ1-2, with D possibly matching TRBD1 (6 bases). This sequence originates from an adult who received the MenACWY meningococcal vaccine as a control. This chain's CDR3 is CASSLTGGPDGYTF. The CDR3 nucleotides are TGCGCCAGCAGCTTGACCGGGGGGCCGGATGGCTACACCTTC. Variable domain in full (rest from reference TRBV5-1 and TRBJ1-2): KAGVTQTPRYLIKTRGQQVTLSCSPISGHRSVSWYQQTPGQGLQFLFEYFSETQRNKGNFPGRFSGRQFSNSRSEMNVSTLELGDSALYLCASSLTGGPDGYTFGSGTRLTVV.